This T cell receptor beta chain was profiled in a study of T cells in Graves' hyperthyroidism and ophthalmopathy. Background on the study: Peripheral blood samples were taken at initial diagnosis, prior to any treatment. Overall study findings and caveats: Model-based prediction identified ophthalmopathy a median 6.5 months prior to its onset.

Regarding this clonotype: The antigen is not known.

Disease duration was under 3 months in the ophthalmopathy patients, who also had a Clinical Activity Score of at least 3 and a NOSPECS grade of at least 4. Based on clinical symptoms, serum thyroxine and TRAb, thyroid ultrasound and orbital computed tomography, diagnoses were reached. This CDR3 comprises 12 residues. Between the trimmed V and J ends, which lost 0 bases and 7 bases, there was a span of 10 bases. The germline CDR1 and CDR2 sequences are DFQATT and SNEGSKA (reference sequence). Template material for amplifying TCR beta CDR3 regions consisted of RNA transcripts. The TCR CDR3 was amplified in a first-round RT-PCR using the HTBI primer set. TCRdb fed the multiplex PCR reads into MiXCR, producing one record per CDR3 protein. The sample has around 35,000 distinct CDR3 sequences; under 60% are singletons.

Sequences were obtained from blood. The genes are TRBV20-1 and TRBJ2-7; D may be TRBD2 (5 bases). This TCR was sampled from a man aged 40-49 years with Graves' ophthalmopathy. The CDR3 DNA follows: TGCAGTGCTAGAGATCTAGCACGGGAGCAGTACTTC. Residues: CSARDLAREQYF.